This T cell receptor (beta chain) was obtained from a study of T cell responses to AZD1222 COVID-19 vaccine. Findings of the study overall: The donors showed a predominance of white British ancestry and of females, with possible underestimation of clonal diversity. Increased Spike-specific TCR breadth and depth were observed after two AZD1222 doses. Across spike, vaccine-associated CD4 TCRs were found, dominant at 160-218 and 743-854.

Generated by immunoSEQ multiplex PCR, the TCRdb table keeps only in-frame clones and is missing some. The data hold 90,000 to 150,000 clones, with roughly 90% observed a single time. Comment on this clone: The antigen is unknown.

The source of this sequence is an adult in good health. The input for sequencing was peripheral blood, taken on day 0 of AZD1222 vaccination.

CDR3: CATSDFIGVREKLFF. DNA for the CDR3: TGTGCCACCAGTGATTTTATCGGGGTACGGGAAAAACTGTTTTTT. This chain joins TRBV24-1 and TRBJ1-4, with D unresolved. This CDR3 spans 15 amino acids. Germline values: CDR1 KGHDR, CDR2 SFDVKD. The V end lost 1 base, the J end lost 8 bases, and 13 bases lay between the germline ends.